The 14 T cell receptor beta chains presented below share a single source sample, sequenced in a study of blood T cell repertoires in COVID-19 (dated by TCRdb to 2020 to 2022). Library generation was performed with the immunoSEQ multiplex PCR assay. This immuneACCESS table, as held by TCRdb, lists in-frame sequences with V and J called but not all clones. Of the missing ones, under half trace to an unresolved V gene in checked studies; the others have no known cause. A total of hundreds of thousands of clones appear in this sample, about 88% of them only once. Around 0.95% of the sample is held by the ten biggest clonotypes. The sample was peripheral blood. These receptors were taken from a man between 18 and 35 years old with COVID-19, enrolled during active disease.

The chain recombines TRBV5-5 with TRBJ1-2; a weak D match, TRBD1 (5 bases). V was shortened by 1 base and J by 4 bases, with 17 bases between the two germline ends. CDR1 and CDR2 (germline): SGHKS, YYEKEE (reference sequence). This CDR3 is built from 16 residues. The CDR3 DNA sequence: TGTGCCAGCAGCTTGCAGTCGGGGGTCACCGTCTATGGCTACACCTTC. It codes for CASSLQSGVTVYGYTF.

J is TRBJ1-2 and V is TRBV2; the D gene is possibly TRBD1 (5 bases). This CDR3 comprises 14 residues. Trimming shortened V by 4 bases and J by 5 bases, and 14 bases separated the two germline ends. The V gene's germline CDR1 is SNHLY and CDR2 FYNNEI. As DNA, the CDR3 is TGTGCCAGCAGTGTTGAGACAGTAGTTTATGGCTACACCTTC. Amino acids: CASSVETVVYGYTF.

The rearrangement joins TRBV30 to TRBJ1-2; no clear D gene. This CDR3 comprises 12 residues. CDR1 and CDR2 (germline): GTSNPN, SVGIG (reference sequence). The V gene lost 3 bases and the J gene lost 7 bases, with 12 bases spanning the gap. For the CDR3, the DNA is TGTGCCTGGAGCTATCATGCGGGTGGCTACACCTTC. Translated: CAWSYHAGGYTF.

V gene TRBV18 combines with J gene TRBJ1-6, with 8 bases fitting TRBD1. V dropped 3 bases and J dropped 8; count of bases not matched to a gene: 6. There are 15 residues in the CDR3. The germline CDR1 and CDR2 sequences are KGHSH and LQKENI. CDR3 amino acids: CASSPPGQADSPLHF. In nucleotides, the CDR3 is TGTGCCAGCTCACCCCCGGGACAGGCGGATTCACCCCTCCACTTT.

V is TRBV3-1 (or the pseudogene TRBV3-2) and J is TRBJ2-3; the D gene is possibly TRBD2 (5 bases). V was clipped by 1 base and J by 2 bases, with 10 bases between them. Per the germline V gene, CDR1 is LGHDT and CDR2 is YNNKEL (reference sequence). The CDR3 has 15 residues. The CDR3 spells CASSQASTYTDTQYF. CDR3 coding DNA: TGTGCCAGCAGCCAAGCTAGCACTTACACAGATACGCAGTATTTT.

The rearrangement links TRBV11-3 to TRBJ2-2; 12 nucleotides line up with TRBD1. This CDR3 has 17 residues. V was pared by 2 bases and J by 4 bases, with 5 bases of the junction left unmatched. The V gene's germline CDR1 is SGHNT and CDR2 YENEEA. The CDR3 here is CASSLPRDRGLTGELFF. For the CDR3, the DNA is TGTGCCAGCAGCTTACCCAGGGACAGGGGGCTCACCGGGGAGCTGTTTTTT.

This clone appeared a few times. V is TRBV6-5 and J is TRBJ1-2; TRBD1 is a possible D gene (5 bases). CDR3 length: 13 residues. Germline-derived CDR1 and CDR2 are MNHEY and SVGAGI. V lost 3 bases and J 6 bases, leaving 11 bases between the germline ends. CDR3 residues: CASSYFGGNGYTF. Here the CDR3 DNA reads TGTGCCAGCAGTTATTTCGGGGGGAATGGCTACACCTTC.

The chain joins TRBV6-5 to TRBJ1-5; 8 bases match TRBD1. Germline-derived CDR1 and CDR2 are MNHEY and SVGAGI. With 7 bases clipped from V and 2 bases from J, the junction kept 7 bases outside the gene matches. CDR3 length: 15 residues. In nucleotides, the CDR3 is TGTGCCAGCACCATGACAGGGGCCGGCAATCAGCCCCAGCATTTT. Translation: CASTMTGAGNQPQHF.

The J gene is TRBJ1-5, the V gene TRBV19, with D tentatively TRBD1 (6 bases). The CDR3 contains 15 residues. Trimming shortened V by 2 bases and J by 4 bases, and 12 bases separated the two germline ends. Germline V gene data show CDR1 as LNHDA and CDR2 as SQIVND (reference sequence). The DNA of the CDR3 is TGTGCCAGTAGTATAAGAGGGGGGGAGAATCAGCCCCAGCATTTT. It is translated as CASSIRGGENQPQHF.

This chain connects TRBV19 to TRBJ2-2; tentatively, D is TRBD1 (6 bases). The CDR3 spans 15 residues. Trimming left V 7 bases short and J 4 bases short, with 16 bases between. Germline V gene lookup returns CDR1 LNHDA and CDR2 SQIVND (reference sequence). The CDR3 here is CASISSSGATGELFF. In DNA form, the CDR3 reads TGTGCCAGTATTAGTTCGTCAGGGGCCACCGGGGAGCTGTTTTTT.

The chain couples TRBV24-1 to TRBJ2-5; D is unresolved. Germline V gene data show CDR1 as KGHDR and CDR2 as SFDVKD. The CDR3 totals 12 residues. Trimming shortened V by 5 bases and J by 5 bases, and 8 bases separated the two germline ends. CDR3 DNA: TGTGCCACCAGTGCGGGTAGTGAGACCCAGTACTTC. Translated: CATSAGSETQYF.

The V gene is TRBV10-3, the J gene TRBJ2-5, with 7 positions matching TRBD2. From germline, CDR1 is ENHRY and CDR2 SYGVKD. The CDR3 loop spans 15 amino acids. Unmatched junction bases numbered 11, after V lost 5 bases and J lost 5 bases. The CDR3: CAISTGTTGRETQYF. The CDR3, as DNA: TGTGCCATCAGTACCGGGACTACGGGTAGGGAGACCCAGTACTTC.

This chain's CDR3 is CATAAHSSYNSPLHF. CDR3 sequence (DNA): TGTGCCACCGCCGCCCATAGCTCCTATAATTCACCCCTCCACTTT. This chain uses TRBV27 with TRBJ1-6; the D is unclear. V lost 10 bases and J 0 bases, leaving 13 bases between the germline ends. Germline CDR1 and CDR2: MNHEY and SMNVEV (reference sequence). The CDR3 loop spans 15 amino acids.

V usage is TRBV11-2 and J usage is TRBJ1-1; no definite D call. In germline, CDR1 is SGHAT, CDR2 FQNNGV. CDR3 size: 13 residues. The V and J ends lost 5 bases and 7 bases respectively, with 14 bases between them. CDR3 sequence reads: CASSQGGWDEAFF. The CDR3 DNA follows: TGTGCCAGCAGCCAAGGAGGGTGGGATGAAGCTTTCTTT.